Each of the 12 T cell receptor beta chains below was sequenced from the same sample in a study of T-cell reconstitution after alpha-beta-depleted transplantation in children. Preparation of the TCRbeta library involved a method that used unique molecular identifiers. TCRdb passed the PCR reads through MiXCR, listing each CDR3 protein once. The sample comprises 800,000 to 1,000,000 distinct CDR3 sequences, roughly 29% of which are singletons, and about 28% rests with the top ten. The specimen comprised PBMCs, mostly from graft donor cells, sampled 360 days after TCRalphabeta/CD19-depleted stem cell transplant. The receptors here all came from a boy less than two years old who had a stem cell transplant for SCID, so the T cells may come from the graft donor.

In this sample, this clonotype turned up a few times. The V gene is TRBV12-3 or TRBV12-4, the J gene TRBJ2-3; D remains ambiguous. The CDR3 contains 14 residues. Trimming left V 5 bases short and J 2 bases short, with 11 bases between. CDR3 sequence: CASSPRQPTDTQYF. DNA of the CDR3: TGTGCCAGCAGTCCCCGGCAACCCACAGATACGCAGTATTTT.

The rearrangement uses TRBV20-1 and TRBJ2-2; 8 bases align to TRBD2. CDR3 length: 15 amino acids. Germline V gene sequence: CDR1 DFQATT, CDR2 SNEGSKA (reference sequence). V shed 6 bases and J 2 bases; nucleotides not matched to a gene: 8. CDR3 DNA sequence: TGCAGTGCGCAACCGCGGACTAGCAACACCGGGGAGCTGTTTTTT. Translation gives CSAQPRTSNTGELFF.

The J gene is TRBJ2-2, the V gene TRBV7-2, with D possibly TRBD2 on 7 matching bases. Trimming stripped 1 base from V and 7 bases from J, with 16 bases between. The germline CDR1 and CDR2 sequences are SGHTA and FQGNSA. The CDR3 spans 16 residues. CDR3 sequence (DNA): TGTGCCAGCAGCTTAGAGCGGGGACACGGGATCGGGGAGCTGTTTTTT. This sequence encodes CASSLERGHGIGELFF.

This clonotype was detected many times. The chain is built from TRBV5-1 and TRBJ1-4; no firm D call. CDR1 is SGHRS, CDR2 YFSETQ, per germline. The CDR3 runs to 14 residues. V lost 2 bases, J lost 2 bases, and 7 bases lay in between. This chain's CDR3 is CASSFRRTNEKLFF. DNA of the CDR3: TGCGCCAGCAGCTTCCGACGGACTAATGAAAAACTGTTTTTT.

This clonotype was detected a few times. The J gene is TRBJ2-1, the V gene TRBV5-5; TRBD1 matches at 8 bases. CDR1 and CDR2 from the germline V gene are SGHKS and YYEKEE (reference sequence). V shed 7 bases, J shed 5 bases, and the junction held 11 bases outside the gene matches. The CDR3 has 15 residues. DNA for the CDR3: TGTGCCAGCCGACCTCCTACAGGGGGTCACAATGAGCAGTTCTTC. This gives the protein CASRPPTGGHNEQFF.

This chain joins TRBV20-1 and TRBJ2-3; a possible D gene is TRBD2 (7 bases). The CDR3 consists of 12 residues. Germline lookup yields CDR1 DFQATT and CDR2 SNEGSKA (reference sequence). The V end lost 4 bases, the J end lost 6 bases, and 11 bases lay between the germline ends. CDR3 in DNA: TGCAGTGCTACGGGGGGCCTGGATACGCAGTATTTT. Translating gives CSATGGLDTQYF.

The chain employs TRBV20-1 and TRBJ1-4; TRBD1 matches 11 bases. The CDR3 is made up of 13 amino acids. Germline CDR1 DFQATT, CDR2 SNEGSKA (reference sequence). Unmatched junction bases numbered 5, after V lost 6 bases and J lost 8 bases. CDR3 in amino acids: CSAPGQGEEKLFF. In nucleotides, the CDR3 is TGCAGTGCCCCGGGACAGGGGGAAGAAAAACTGTTTTTT.

This clonotype was recorded many times. This chain connects TRBV12-3 or TRBV12-4 to TRBJ2-2, with 13 bases aligning to TRBD2. V was clipped by 5 bases and J by 7 bases; unmatched bases: 7. This CDR3 is built from 16 residues. Here the CDR3 reads CASSPRTSGGNGELFF. The CDR3 DNA follows: TGTGCCAGCAGTCCTCGGACTAGCGGGGGTAACGGGGAGCTGTTTTTT.

The V and J genes are TRBV27 and TRBJ2-3; D is perhaps TRBD2 (6 bases). In germline, CDR1 is MNHEY, CDR2 SMNVEV (reference sequence). V lost 3 bases and J 5 bases, leaving 21 bases between the germline ends. The CDR3 runs to 17 residues. CDR3 sequence reads: CASSFRRSVAGGDTQYF. The CDR3, as DNA: TGTGCCAGCAGTTTCCGTCGGAGCGTCGCCGGGGGAGATACGCAGTATTTT.

The chain recombines TRBV6-2 or TRBV6-3 with TRBJ2-7, with TRBD2 identical over 8 bases. CDR1 is MNHEY and CDR2 is SVGEGT in the germline V gene. J gave up 2 bases and V 6 bases, and 12 bases lay outside the gene matches. The length of the CDR3 is 16 residues. CDR3 in amino acids: CASSPSSGGLTYEQYF. The CDR3 nucleotides are TGTGCCAGCAGCCCCTCGAGCGGGGGCCTAACCTACGAGCAGTACTTC.

This clonotype was seen a few times. As DNA, the CDR3 is TGTGCCAGCAATGCTCCTTTGCTCTTGGGCTACGAGCAGTACTTC. Amino acids: CASNAPLLLGYEQYF. V and J are TRBV28 and TRBJ2-7, with D unclear. Germline loops: CDR1 MDHEN, CDR2 SYDVKM. Deletions cut 7 bases from V and 3 bases from J, with 19 bases between. The length of the CDR3 is 15 residues.

This clonotype was seen only a few times. The rearrangement uses TRBV12-3 or TRBV12-4 and TRBJ1-1; D is uncertain. This CDR3 contains 14 residues. V lost 2 bases to trimming and J lost 0 bases, with 7 bases between them. In DNA form, the CDR3 reads TGTGCCAGCAGTTTAAAGTCCATGAACACTGAAGCTTTCTTT. This gives the protein CASSLKSMNTEAFF.